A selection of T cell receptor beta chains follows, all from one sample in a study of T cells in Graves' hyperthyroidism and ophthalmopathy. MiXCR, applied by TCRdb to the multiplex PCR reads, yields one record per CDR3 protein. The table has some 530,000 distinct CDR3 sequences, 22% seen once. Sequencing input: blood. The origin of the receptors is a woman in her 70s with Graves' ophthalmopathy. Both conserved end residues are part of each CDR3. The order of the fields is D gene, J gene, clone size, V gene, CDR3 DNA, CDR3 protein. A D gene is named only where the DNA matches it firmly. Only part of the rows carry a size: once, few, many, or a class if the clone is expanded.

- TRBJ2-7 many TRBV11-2 TGTGCCAGCAGCCGCCAGCCCTACGAGCAGTACTTC CASSRQPYEQYF
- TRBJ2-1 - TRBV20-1 TGCAGTGCTTACCTCCTGGGAGGGGGCCTTTACAATGAGCAGTTCTTC CSAYLLGGGLYNEQFF
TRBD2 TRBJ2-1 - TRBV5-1 TGCGCCAGCAGCTTGGTGGCGGGAGGGCCTTACAATGAGCAGTTCTTC CASSLVAGGPYNEQFF
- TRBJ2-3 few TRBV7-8 TGTGCCAGCAGCATTAGGACCACGCAGTATTTT CASSIRTTQYF
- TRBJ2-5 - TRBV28 TGTGCCAGCAGTTTATTTCGGGTGTCAGATGAAGAGACCCAGTACTTC CASSLFRVSDEETQYF
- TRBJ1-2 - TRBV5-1 TGCGCCAGCAGCCCGGGGGGCTTGGGCGACTATGGCTACACCTTC CASSPGGLGDYGYTF
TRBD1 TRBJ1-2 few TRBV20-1 TGCAGTGCTAGATCCGGGCGGAACAGGGGTGACGGCTACACCTTC CSARSGRNRGDGYTF
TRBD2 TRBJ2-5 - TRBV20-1 TGCAGTGCTACCACTAGCGGGAGGCCGGAGACCCAGTACTTC CSATTSGRPETQYF
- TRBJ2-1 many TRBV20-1 TGCAGTGCTTGGGTGGGCGTCAATGAGCAGTTCTTC CSAWVGVNEQFF
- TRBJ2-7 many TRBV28 TGTGCCAGCAGTTTGGGGGGCGCGGCCTACGAGCAGTACTTC CASSLGGAAYEQYF
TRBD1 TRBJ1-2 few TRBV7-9 TGTGCCAGCAGCTTAGGAGGGGGCGCCGACTATGGCTACACCTTC CASSLGGGADYGYTF
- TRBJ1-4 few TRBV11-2 TGTGCCAGCAGCTTCGGACATAATAATGAAAAACTGTTTTTT CASSFGHNNEKLFF
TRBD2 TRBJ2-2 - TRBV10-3 TGTGCCATCAGACGGACTAGCGGGGGGAACACCGGGGAGCTGTTTTTT CAIRRTSGGNTGELFF
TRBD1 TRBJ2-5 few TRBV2 TGTGCCAGCAGTGAACAGGGACAGGGACAAGAGACCCAGTACTTC CASSEQGQGQETQYF
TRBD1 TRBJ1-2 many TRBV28 TGTGCCAGCAGTTCAGGGGGCTATGGCTACACCTTC CASSSGGYGYTF
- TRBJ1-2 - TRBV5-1 TGCGCCAGCAGCTTGGCGTGGAGTGACTATGGCTACACCTTC CASSLAWSDYGYTF
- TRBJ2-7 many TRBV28 TGTGCCAGCAGTTCGACAGGGGAGGGGAGTGAGCAGTACTTC CASSSTGEGSEQYF
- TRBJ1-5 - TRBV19 TGTGCCACAAGACAAGGGGAGAGGAGCAATCAGCCCCAGCATTTT CATRQGERSNQPQHF
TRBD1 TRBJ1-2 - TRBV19 TGTGCCAGTAGTATATCGACAGGGGGTAACTATGGCTACACCTTC CASSISTGGNYGYTF
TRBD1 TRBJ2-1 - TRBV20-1 TGCAGTGCTAGAGGGTTGGTAGTCGGGACAGGTAGTTTGGAGCAGTTCTTC CSARGLVVGTGSLEQFF
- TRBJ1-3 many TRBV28 TGTGCCAGCAGCTGGACGGTTACCTCTGGAAACACCATATATTTT CASSWTVTSGNTIYF
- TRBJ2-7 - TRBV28 TGTGCCAGCAGTCGCCCGGCCGGGGCCTACGAGCAGTACTTC CASSRPAGAYEQYF
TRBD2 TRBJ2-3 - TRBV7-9 TGTGCCAGCAGCCGGCTAGCGGGAGACACAGATACGCAGTATTTT CASSRLAGDTDTQYF
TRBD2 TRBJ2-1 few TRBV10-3 TGTGCCATCAGTGCTAGCGGGACCTTCTACAATGAGCAGTTCTTC CAISASGTFYNEQFF
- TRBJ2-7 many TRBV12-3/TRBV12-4 TGTGCCAGCAGTCTGGGAGGGGGCAGGTACGAGCAGTACTTC CASSLGGGRYEQYF
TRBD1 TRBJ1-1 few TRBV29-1 TGCAGCGAAAGGACAGGGGGCACTGAAGCTTTCTTT CSERTGGTEAFF
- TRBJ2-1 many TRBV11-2 TGTGCCAGCAGCCTGAGGACTCAGCAACCCGAGCAGTTCTTC CASSLRTQQPEQFF
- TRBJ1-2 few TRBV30 TGTGCCTGGAGTGTACTTAGGGGGAGAAACTATGGCTACACCTTC CAWSVLRGRNYGYTF
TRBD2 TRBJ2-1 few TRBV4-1 TGCGCCAGCAGCCAAGAAAGAGGACTAGCGGAATACAATGAGCAGTTCTTC CASSQERGLAEYNEQFF
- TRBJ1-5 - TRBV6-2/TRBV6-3 TGTGCCAGCAGTTTAATCCACGTCAATCAGCCCCAGCATTTT CASSLIHVNQPQHF
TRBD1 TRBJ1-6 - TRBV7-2 TGTGCCAGCAGCGCCCGGGACAGCACGCTCCACTCCTATAATTCACCCCTCCACTTT CASSARDSTLHSYNSPLHF
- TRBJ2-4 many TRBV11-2 TGTGCCAGCAGCTTAAGTGCCCTCGTCGCCAAAAACATTCAGTACTTC CASSLSALVAKNIQYF
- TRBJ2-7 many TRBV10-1 TGCGCCAGCAGTCCGGCTTCTGGGATCGAGCAGTACTTC CASSPASGIEQYF